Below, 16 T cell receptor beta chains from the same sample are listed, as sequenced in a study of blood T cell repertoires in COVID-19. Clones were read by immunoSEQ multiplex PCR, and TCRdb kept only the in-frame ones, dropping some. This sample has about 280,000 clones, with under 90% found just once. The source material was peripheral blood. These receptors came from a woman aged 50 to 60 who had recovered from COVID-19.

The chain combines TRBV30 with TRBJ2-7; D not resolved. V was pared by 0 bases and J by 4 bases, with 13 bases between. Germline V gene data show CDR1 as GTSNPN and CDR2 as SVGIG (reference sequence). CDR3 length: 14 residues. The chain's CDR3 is CAWSVPPRVYEQYF. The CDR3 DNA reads TGTGCCTGGAGTGTCCCTCCCCGAGTGTACGAGCAGTACTTC. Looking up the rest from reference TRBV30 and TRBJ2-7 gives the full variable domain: SQTIHQWPATLVQPVGSPLSLECTVEGTSNPNLYWYRQAAGRGLQLLFYSVGIGQISSEVPQNLSASRPQDRQFILSSKKLLLSDSGFYLCAWSVPPRVYEQYFGPGTRLTVT.

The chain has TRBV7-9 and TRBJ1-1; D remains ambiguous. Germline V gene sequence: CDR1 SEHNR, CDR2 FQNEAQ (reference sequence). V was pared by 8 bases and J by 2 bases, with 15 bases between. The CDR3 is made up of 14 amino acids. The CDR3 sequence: CASRPNGDNTEAFF. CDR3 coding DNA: TGTGCCAGCCGCCCTAATGGAGATAACACTGAAGCTTTCTTT.

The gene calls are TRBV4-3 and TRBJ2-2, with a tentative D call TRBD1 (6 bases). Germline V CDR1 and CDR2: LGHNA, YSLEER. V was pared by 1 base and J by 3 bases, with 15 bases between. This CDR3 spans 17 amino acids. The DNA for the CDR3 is TGCGCCAGCAGCCAAGGGTCTGGGGGCCGGGACACCGGGGAGCTGTTTTTT. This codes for CASSQGSGGRDTGELFF.

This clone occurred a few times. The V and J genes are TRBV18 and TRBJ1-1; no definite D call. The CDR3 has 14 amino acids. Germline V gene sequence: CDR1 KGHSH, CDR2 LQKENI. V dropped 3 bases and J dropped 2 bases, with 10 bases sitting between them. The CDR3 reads CASSPGEANTEAFF. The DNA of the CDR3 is TGTGCCAGCTCACCCGGCGAGGCAAACACTGAAGCTTTCTTT.

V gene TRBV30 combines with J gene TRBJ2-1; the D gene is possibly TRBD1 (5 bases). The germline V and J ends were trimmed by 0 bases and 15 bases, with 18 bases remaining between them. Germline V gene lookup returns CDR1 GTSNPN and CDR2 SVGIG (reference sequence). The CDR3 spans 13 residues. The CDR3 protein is CAWSVTGARTLFF. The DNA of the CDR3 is TGTGCCTGGAGTGTAACAGGTGCCCGGACACTGTTCTTC. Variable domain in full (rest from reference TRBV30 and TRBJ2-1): SQTIHQWPATLVQPVGSPLSLECTVEGTSNPNLYWYRQAAGRGLQLLFYSVGIGQISSEVPQNLSASRPQDRQFILSSKKLLLSDSGFYLCAWSVTGARTLFFGPGTRLTVL.

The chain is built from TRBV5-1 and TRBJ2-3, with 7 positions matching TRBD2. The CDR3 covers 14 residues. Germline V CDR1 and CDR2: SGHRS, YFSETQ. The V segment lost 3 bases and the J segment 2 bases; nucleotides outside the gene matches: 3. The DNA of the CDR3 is TGCGCCAGCAGCTCGGGGACTACCACAGATACGCAGTATTTT. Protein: CASSSGTTTDTQYF.

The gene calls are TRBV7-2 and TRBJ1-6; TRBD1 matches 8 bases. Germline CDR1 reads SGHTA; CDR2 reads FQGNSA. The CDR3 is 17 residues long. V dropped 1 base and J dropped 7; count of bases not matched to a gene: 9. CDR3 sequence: CASSLVIGQGTNSPLHF. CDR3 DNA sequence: TGTGCCAGCAGCTTAGTTATAGGACAGGGTACGAATTCACCCCTCCACTTT.

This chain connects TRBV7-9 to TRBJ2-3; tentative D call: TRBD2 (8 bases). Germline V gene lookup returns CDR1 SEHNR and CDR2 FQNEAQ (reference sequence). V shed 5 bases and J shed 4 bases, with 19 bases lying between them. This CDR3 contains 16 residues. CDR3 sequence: CASSHGQVAGSDTQYF. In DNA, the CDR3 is TGTGCCAGCAGCCACGGACAGGTAGCGGGGTCAGATACGCAGTATTTT. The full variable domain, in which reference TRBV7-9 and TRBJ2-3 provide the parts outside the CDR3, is DTGVSQNPRHKITKRGQNVTFRCDPISEHNRLYWYRQTLGQGPEFLTYFQNEAQLEKSRLLSDRFSAERPKGSFSTLEIQRTEQGDSAMYLCASSHGQVAGSDTQYFGPGTRLTVL.

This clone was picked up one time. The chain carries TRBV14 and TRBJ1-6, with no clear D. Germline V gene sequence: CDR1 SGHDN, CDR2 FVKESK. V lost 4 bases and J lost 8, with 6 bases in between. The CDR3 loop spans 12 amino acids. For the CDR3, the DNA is TGTGCCAGCAGCCCAACTTATTCACCCCTCCACTTT. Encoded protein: CASSPTYSPLHF.

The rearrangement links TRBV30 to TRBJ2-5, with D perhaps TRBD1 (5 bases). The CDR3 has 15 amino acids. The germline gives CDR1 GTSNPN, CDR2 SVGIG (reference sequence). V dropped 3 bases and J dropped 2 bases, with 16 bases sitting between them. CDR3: CAWRRIDSLQETQYF. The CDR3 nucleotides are TGTGCCTGGAGAAGAATAGACAGTCTTCAAGAGACCCAGTACTTC.

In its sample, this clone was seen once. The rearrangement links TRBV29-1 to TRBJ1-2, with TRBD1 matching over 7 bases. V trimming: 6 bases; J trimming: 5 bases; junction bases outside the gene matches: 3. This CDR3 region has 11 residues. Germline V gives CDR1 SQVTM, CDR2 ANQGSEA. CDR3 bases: TGCAGCGTGGGACAGATTTATGGCTACACCTTC. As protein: CSVGQIYGYTF.

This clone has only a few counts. CDR3 sequence (DNA): TGTGCCAGCAGTGAAGGGTCAGGTACCTACGAGCAGTACTTC. Translated, it gives CASSEGSGTYEQYF. J is TRBJ2-7 and V is TRBV6-1; D not resolved. The CDR3 is 14 residues long. Trimming cost V 1 base and J 2 bases, with 9 bases left between them. Germline values: CDR1 MNHNS, CDR2 SASEGT.

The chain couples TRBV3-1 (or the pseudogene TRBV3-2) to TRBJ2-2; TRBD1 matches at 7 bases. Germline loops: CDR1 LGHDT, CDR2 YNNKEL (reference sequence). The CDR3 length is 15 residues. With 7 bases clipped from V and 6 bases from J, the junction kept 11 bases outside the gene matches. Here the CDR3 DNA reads TGTGCCAGCACCTCCTCGGACAGGCTTTCCGGGGAGCTGTTTTTT. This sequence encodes CASTSSDRLSGELFF.

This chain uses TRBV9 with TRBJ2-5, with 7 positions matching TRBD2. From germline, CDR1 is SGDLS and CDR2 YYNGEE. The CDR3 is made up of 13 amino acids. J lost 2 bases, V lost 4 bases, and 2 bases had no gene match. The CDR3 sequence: CASSKGLQETQYF. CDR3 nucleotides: TGTGCCAGCAGCAAGGGACTACAAGAGACCCAGTACTTC. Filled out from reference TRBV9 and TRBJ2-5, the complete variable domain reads DSGVTQTPKHLITATGQRVTLRCSPRSGDLSVYWYQQSLDQGLQFLIQYYNGEERAKGNILERFSAQQFPDLHSELNLSSLELGDSALYFCASSKGLQETQYFGPGTRLLVL.

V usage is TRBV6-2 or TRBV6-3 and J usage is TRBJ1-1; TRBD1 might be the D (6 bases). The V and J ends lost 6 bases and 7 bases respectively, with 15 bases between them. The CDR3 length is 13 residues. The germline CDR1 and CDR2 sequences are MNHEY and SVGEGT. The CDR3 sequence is CASSRGYGDEAFF. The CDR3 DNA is TGTGCCAGCAGCAGGGGTTACGGAGATGAAGCTTTCTTT.

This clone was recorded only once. Written as DNA, the CDR3 is TGTGCCAGCAGCGTAGGGGCTAGCGGGAGCTCCTACGAGCAGTACTTC. Translation: CASSVGASGSSYEQYF. The rearrangement links TRBV9 to TRBJ2-7, with 10 bases identical to TRBD2. Germline CDR1 SGDLS, CDR2 YYNGEE. The CDR3 sequence is 16 residues long. V dropped 0 bases and J dropped 0; count of bases not matched to a gene: 3.